What follows are 2 T cell receptor beta chains derived from one specimen sequenced in a study of cytomegalovirus exposure and HLA in healthy donors. Amplification used 60 Vbeta primers and 13 Jbeta primers. Sequencing was performed with immunoSEQ multiplex PCR; in TCRdb, only in-frame clones are kept and a portion is missing. The table has 90,000 to 120,000 clones, roughly 87% seen once. The sample comprised PBMCs. The source of these receptors is a man aged 25-45 years in good health and CMV-seropositive.

The rearrangement joins TRBV7-8 to TRBJ2-7, with 12 bases lining up with TRBD1. In germline, CDR1 is SGHVS, CDR2 FQNEAQ. Losses at the gene ends were 5 bases for V and 6 bases for J; bases not matched to a gene: 8. The CDR3 spans 15 residues. Written as DNA, the CDR3 is TGTGCCAGCAGCCTATCCGGGACAGGGGGCCTCGAGCAGTACTTC. Amino acid sequence: CASSLSGTGGLEQYF. The complete variable domain, with remaining parts taken from reference TRBV7-8 and TRBJ2-7, reads GAGVSQSPRYKVAKRGQDVALRCDPISGHVSLFWYQQALGQGPEFLTYFQNEAQLDKSGLPSDRFFAERPEGSVSTLKIQRTQQEDSAVYLCASSLSGTGGLEQYFGPGTRLTVT.

The chain joins TRBV7-9 to TRBJ2-3; 9 bases align to TRBD1. The V gene end was trimmed by 5 bases and the J gene end by 3 bases; junction bases not matched to a gene: 6. The CDR3 loop spans 15 amino acids. Germline V gives CDR1 SEHNR, CDR2 FQNEAQ (reference sequence). CDR3 in amino acids: CASSQQGAMTDTQYF. CDR3 DNA sequence: TGTGCCAGCAGCCAACAGGGGGCGATGACAGATACGCAGTATTTT.